Listed here is a single TCR beta chain. Its cognate antigen has yet to be identified. No base quality values were provided; no much bigger clone lies one nucleotide off. The record originates from a study of shared clonotypes between healthy human individuals (dated by TCRdb to the early 2020s). Some background on the complete study: The cohort included three men and a couple of women between 18 and 49 years of age. For each donor, CD4 naive and CD4 memory were each given three plates, CD8 naive was given two plates, and CD8 memory was given one plate. To estimate repertoire size and how much clonotypes are shared between individuals, the study performed deep sequencing of blood TCR repertoires from a handful of healthy adults. To increase sequencing depth and limit assay-specific biases, TCR repertoire library preparation and sequencing were carried out by different laboratories using diverse techniques. Leukapheresis yielded between about 0.85 and 10 billion PBMCs per donor.

CD8 naive samples were obtained by positive selection for CCR7 among CD45RO-negative cells, yielding a CD45RA+CCR7+ population from which TemRA cells were excluded. The donors were healthy, HIV-negative adults who had no recently reported acute infections or vaccinations. Every donor was a Caucasian adult residing in Nashville, Tennessee, USA. Blood was collected by leukapheresis, and PBMCs were isolated by Ficoll-Histopaque density gradient centrifugation and then cryopreserved in liquid nitrogen vapor phase. Analytical flow cytometry was used to check the purity and quantity of every magnetically sorted T cell population. From each sorted fraction, genomic DNA was isolated and quantified by UV absorbance on a Nanodrop 2000c. Using the deep immunoSEQ assay, TCR CDR3 regions were amplified from genomic DNA by multiplex PCR. Genomic DNA extracted from each cell subset was distributed evenly over all wells of several immunoSEQ 96-well plates, and each plate served as one replicate. For sorted subsets, around 0.2 ug of genomic DNA, equivalent to some 33,000 T cell genomes, went into each replicate PCR. The purified libraries were quantified using a Qubit 3.0 fluorometer, sized with a Bioanalyzer 2100, and then quantified again using the KAPA Library Quantification kit. Each immunoSEQ 96-well plate was sequenced on its own single-read 150-cycle Illumina NextSeq 550 flow cell. The source study handled its data this way. Because the immunoSEQ output held only junctional sequences and lacked quality scores, the filtering could not match the filtering applied to full-length reads. Sequences were annotated with PyIR, a Python wrapper for IgBLAST v1.9, using IMGT germline references to assign V/J genes and CDR3. Any read was removed if the V/J assignment was weak (E-value above 1e-6), the CDR3 was missing, or the read contained stop codons, out-of-frame junctions, or ambiguous translated residues. V3J clonotypes were defined as sequences sharing an identical inferred V gene, J gene, and CDR3 amino acid sequence. The percentage overlap between two repertoires was calculated by dividing the number of shared unique clonotypes by the size of the smaller repertoire. Richness of each repertoire was evaluated using RTK rarefaction, the Chao1 estimator, and Recon v2.1 estimates of unobserved clonotypes. For all TCRbeta clonotypes obtained by the gDNA method from a handful of donors, generation probabilities were computed with OLGA. As stored in TCRdb, this immuneACCESS dataset retains in-frame rearrangements with V and J assigned. A fraction of the clones does not appear; measured against another copy, unresolved V genes explain less than half of the discrepancy, and the remainder lacks a known reason. That table supplies the V and J calls and clone size; D and trimming were determined from the DNA. Recorded for this sample are about 1,800,000 clones; over 85% of them occurred a single time. Less than 1.5% of the sample rests with the top ten.

From the cysteine up to the phenylalanine, the CDR3 has a length of 14 residues. Solely the CDR3 DNA is kept, with 42 bases framed from the first base. Per the germline V gene, MNHEY is the CDR1 and SVGAGI is the CDR2. Trimming at the junction amounts to 5 bases on V and 2 bases on J, and the germline ends lie 13 bases apart. Beyond this particular receptor, the publication reports: Even with the large sequencing depth, rarefaction of the sorted-subset datasets indicated that sequencing was incomplete. Only blood was sampled, and tissue TCR repertoires likely differ from those in blood. Across a few donors, 5% to 6% of naive CD4, 3.5% of naive CD8, 2% to 2.5% of memory CD4, and over 0.35% of memory CD8 clonotypes were shared. Higher generation probabilities were observed for clonotypes shared by all four sorted-subset donors than for non-shared clonotypes. Estimated clonotype richness was generally larger for naive than for memory subsets. Because the study included a small number of donors, the genetic and exposure-history diversity represented was limited. Pairwise subsampling led to the expectation that sequencing depth would affect the degree of clonotype sharing among donors.

Material for sequencing was naive CD8+ T cells sorted from blood. The sample's cell subset or site label, in plain terms: CD45RA+CCR7+. Here the chain combines TRBV6-5 and TRBJ2-7; the D gene is perhaps TRBD1, on 6 matching bases. The clonotype was recovered from a young man in good health. The nucleotide sequence is given as TGTGCCAGCAGTAGGGGACATCATCCCTACGAGCAGTACTTC. Translation gives CASSRGHHPYEQYF.